The next 19 T cell receptor beta chains were all read from a single sample in a study of blood T cell repertoires in COVID-19 (dated by TCRdb to about 2020). Preparation of the library involved the immunoSEQ multiplex PCR assay. TCRdb holds this immuneACCESS table with in-frame rearrangements only. Some clones are missing; in checked studies, unresolved V genes explain under half, and the rest has no known cause. This sample is represented by approximately 300,000 clones; around nine tenths of them were singletons. The ten most abundant clones make up around 5.9% of the sample. Sequenced input: PBMCs or T cells enriched from blood (not recorded which). All receptors come from a woman in her 30s who had recovered from COVID-19.

This rearrangement joins TRBV27 to TRBJ1-1, with 7 bases that match TRBD1. Germline values: CDR1 MNHEY, CDR2 SMNVEV (reference sequence). The length of the CDR3 is 15 residues. The V and J ends lost 5 bases and 0 bases, in that order; junction bases with no gene match: 6. The CDR3 sequence is CASSPPGGMNTEAFF. Written as DNA, the CDR3 is TGTGCCAGCAGTCCGCCAGGGGGAATGAACACTGAAGCTTTCTTT.

The chain carries TRBV20-1 and TRBJ1-5; D remains unclear. The V and J ends lost 3 bases and 3 bases respectively, with 15 bases between them. Germline CDR1 and CDR2: DFQATT and SNEGSKA (reference sequence). The CDR3 is 15 residues long. In DNA form, the CDR3 reads TGCAGTGCTAGTGCCGGCGGAGGCCCCAATCAGCCCCAGCATTTT. It specifies CSASAGGGPNQPQHF.

The rearrangement uses TRBV3-1 (or the pseudogene TRBV3-2) and TRBJ2-7; D might be TRBD2 (6 bases). Per germline, CDR1 LGHDT and CDR2 YNNKEL (reference sequence). This CDR3 has 14 amino acids. Trimming took 1 base from V and 0 from J, leaving 7 bases between them. The CDR3 DNA follows: TGTGCCAGCAGCCAAGGGGGGGTCTCCTACGAGCAGTACTTC. It codes for CASSQGGVSYEQYF.

The chain couples TRBV19 to TRBJ2-3, with D possibly TRBD1 on 6 matching bases. There are 15 residues in the CDR3. Germline V gene data show CDR1 as LNHDA and CDR2 as SQIVND (reference sequence). The V gene lost 5 bases and the J gene lost 2 bases, with 14 bases spanning the gap. In DNA, the CDR3 is TGTGCCAGTAGTCCCCGGGACACGTACACAGATACGCAGTATTTT. Protein: CASSPRDTYTDTQYF.

V is TRBV30 and J is TRBJ1-1; 10 bases are a match to TRBD1. This CDR3 has 16 amino acids. The germline gives CDR1 GTSNPN, CDR2 SVGIG (reference sequence). V trimming: 4 bases; J trimming: 0 bases; junction bases outside the gene matches: 8. CDR3 sequence reads: CAWMVGQGVMNTEAFF. The CDR3 DNA reads as TGTGCCTGGATGGTCGGACAGGGGGTCATGAACACTGAAGCTTTCTTT.

This chain connects TRBV19 to TRBJ2-7; the D gene is possibly TRBD2 (5 bases). Deletions cut 3 bases from V and 5 bases from J, with 14 bases between. From germline, CDR1 is LNHDA and CDR2 SQIVND (reference sequence). The CDR3 consists of 14 residues. Here the CDR3 DNA reads TGTGCCAGTAGTATCAGGACTGGGAGCGACGAGCAGTACTTC. Its translation is CASSIRTGSDEQYF.

The chain carries TRBV6-5 and TRBJ1-5; 10 bases fit TRBD1. The germline gives CDR1 MNHEY, CDR2 SVGAGI. V dropped 5 bases and J dropped 8; count of bases not matched to a gene: 6. This CDR3 contains 14 residues. In DNA form, the CDR3 reads TGTGCCAGCAGTACCGACAGGGGGCGCGAGCCCCAGCATTTT. Translation gives CASSTDRGREPQHF.

Concerning this clone itself: This CDR3 is also generated by other DNA sequences in the sample. V is TRBV27 and J is TRBJ1-1, with D possibly TRBD1 on 5 matching bases. Germline V lookup: CDR1 MNHEY, CDR2 SMNVEV (reference sequence). V was pared by 3 bases and J by 4 bases, with 9 bases between. The CDR3 is 13 amino acids. CDR3 amino acids: CASSLRGGTEAFF. CDR3 sequence (DNA): TGTGCCAGCAGTTTGCGGGGGGGCACTGAAGCTTTCTTT.

This clone was detected only once. The V gene is TRBV5-5, the J gene TRBJ1-2; a weak D match, TRBD1 (6 bases). V was clipped by 0 bases and J by 2 bases, with 8 bases between them. The germline CDR1 and CDR2 sequences are SGHKS and YYEKEE (reference sequence). The CDR3 runs to 14 residues. The chain's CDR3 is CASSLGGQNYGYTF. CDR3 coding DNA: TGTGCCAGCAGCTTGGGAGGACAGAACTATGGCTACACCTTC. The full variable domain, with the rest looked up from reference TRBV5-5 and TRBJ1-2, is DAGVTQSPTHLIKTRGQQVTLRCSPISGHKSVSWYQQVLGQGPQFIFQYYEKEERGRGNFPDRFSARQFPNYSSELNVNALLLGDSALYLCASSLGGQNYGYTFGSGTRLTVV.

The rearrangement links TRBV19 to TRBJ1-1; 11 nucleotides match TRBD1. Germline assignment: CDR1 LNHDA and CDR2 SQIVND (reference sequence). Trimming at V came to 5 bases and at J to 3 bases, leaving 8 bases not matched to a gene. The CDR3 runs to 16 residues. The CDR3 sequence is CASSRPGQGVDTEAFF. The CDR3 nucleotides read TGTGCCAGTAGTCGACCGGGACAGGGGGTTGACACTGAAGCTTTCTTT.

The rearrangement joins TRBV27 to TRBJ2-6; 9 nucleotides align to TRBD1. V was clipped by 2 bases and J by 2 bases; unmatched bases: 13. In germline, CDR1 is MNHEY, CDR2 SMNVEV (reference sequence). The CDR3 runs 20 residues. The CDR3 is CASSLVGLGQGLTGANVLTF. The CDR3 coding sequence is TGTGCCAGCAGTTTAGTTGGTTTGGGACAGGGATTAACTGGGGCCAACGTCCTGACTTTC. Supplemented by reference TRBV27 and TRBJ2-6, the full variable domain reads EAQVTQNPRYLITVTGKKLTVTCSQNMNHEYMSWYRQDPGLGLRQIYYSMNVEVTDKGDVPEGYKVSRKEKRNFPLILESPSPNQTSLYFCASSLVGLGQGLTGANVLTFGAGSRLTVL.

The chain links TRBV19 to TRBJ1-5, with 8 nucleotides matching TRBD1. In germline, CDR1 is LNHDA, CDR2 SQIVND (reference sequence). V shed 3 bases and J 7 bases; nucleotides not matched to a gene: 11. This CDR3 spans 16 amino acids. CDR3 DNA: TGTGCCAGTAGTATGGTGGGGCAGGGGGCAGGACAGCCCCAGCATTTT. This translates into CASSMVGQGAGQPQHF.

The rearrangement joins TRBV7-9 to TRBJ1-1; 7 nucleotides match TRBD1. J gave up 3 bases and V 2 bases, and 3 bases lay outside the gene matches. Germline loops: CDR1 SEHNR, CDR2 FQNEAQ (reference sequence). The CDR3 runs to 14 residues. The chain's CDR3 is CASSLQGVDTEAFF. CDR3 nucleotide sequence: TGTGCCAGCAGCTTACAGGGGGTCGACACTGAAGCTTTCTTT. Supplemented by reference TRBV7-9 and TRBJ1-1, the full variable domain reads DTGVSQNPRHKITKRGQNVTFRCDPISEHNRLYWYRQTLGQGPEFLTYFQNEAQLEKSRLLSDRFSAERPKGSFSTLEIQRTEQGDSAMYLCASSLQGVDTEAFFGQGTRLTVV.

This chain joins TRBV7-2 and TRBJ2-5; the match to TRBD1 covers 8 bases. Unmatched junction bases numbered 12, after V lost 7 bases and J lost 5 bases. Germline V lookup: CDR1 SGHTA, CDR2 FQGNSA. The CDR3 is made up of 15 amino acids. CDR3 amino acids: CASTPGQGPSETQYF. The DNA of the CDR3 is TGTGCCAGCACCCCCGGACAGGGCCCCTCGGAGACCCAGTACTTC.

The chain recombines TRBV7-8 with TRBJ1-4; perhaps TRBD1 as D (5 bases). Trimming left V 0 bases short and J 0 bases short, with 17 bases between. Germline V lookup: CDR1 SGHVS, CDR2 FQNEAQ. CDR3 length equals 19 residues. CDR3 loop: CASSLARAPRGATNEKLFF. The CDR3 bases are TGTGCCAGCAGCTTAGCTAGGGCCCCAAGGGGTGCAACTAATGAAAAACTGTTTTTT.

The chain combines TRBV4-1 with TRBJ2-7; no reliable D call. V was cut by 5 bases and J by 2 bases, with 10 bases left in between. The CDR3 totals 13 residues. Germline V gives CDR1 MGHRA, CDR2 YSYEKL. The CDR3 sequence is CASSAQATYEQYF. The CDR3 DNA follows: TGCGCCAGCAGCGCCCAGGCCACCTACGAGCAGTACTTC.

The gene calls are TRBV6-5 and TRBJ1-3; D might be TRBD1 (6 bases). This CDR3 region has 14 residues. Trimming removed 6 bases from V and 4 bases from J, with 13 bases in between. CDR1 and CDR2 from the germline V gene are MNHEY and SVGAGI. The CDR3 nucleotides read TGTGCCAGCAGGATGAGGACAGTCGGAAACACCATATATTTT. Residues: CASRMRTVGNTIYF.

This clone has just one count. The chain carries TRBV3-1 (or the pseudogene TRBV3-2) and TRBJ1-2, with 9 nucleotides matching TRBD1. V trimming: 6 bases; J trimming: 4 bases; junction bases outside the gene matches: 6. CDR3 size: 14 residues. Germline CDR1 is LGHDT and CDR2 is YNNKEL (reference sequence). The CDR3 DNA follows: TGTGCCAGCAGGCAACAGGGGGCTGGCTATGGCTACACCTTC. Translating gives CASRQQGAGYGYTF.

The rearrangement joins TRBV10-3 to TRBJ2-3; 11 bases are shared with TRBD1. The CDR3 length is 15 residues. Trimming cost V 7 bases and J 0 bases; bases outside gene matches: 3. Per the germline V gene, CDR1 is ENHRY and CDR2 is SYGVKD. The CDR3 protein is CAIKGQGASTDTQYF. The CDR3 DNA follows: TGTGCCATCAAAGGACAGGGGGCGAGCACAGATACGCAGTATTTT.